A single sample is the source of the 27 T cell receptor beta chains below, sequenced in a study of blood T cell repertoires in COVID-19. Assay: immunoSEQ multiplex PCR; the TCRdb copy retains only in-frame clones and omits some. The sample lists 130,000 to 150,000 clones; roughly 90% were seen once. Sequenced input: PBMCs or T cells enriched from blood (not recorded which). The origin of the receptors is a woman between 40 and 50 years old who had been exposed to COVID-19.

V gene TRBV7-2 combines with J gene TRBJ2-3; TRBD2 is a possible D gene (5 bases). CDR3 length equals 14 residues. From germline, CDR1 is SGHTA and CDR2 FQGNSA. The V end was cut by 0 bases, the J end by 1 base, with 5 bases between. The CDR3 DNA sequence: TGTGCCAGCAGCTTAGCTAGCGGCACAGATACGCAGTATTTT. Its translation is CASSLASGTDTQYF.

This chain uses TRBV2 with TRBJ2-3; 12 bases are a match to TRBD2. Losses at the gene ends were 11 bases for V and 2 bases for J; bases not matched to a gene: 17. CDR1 SNHLY and CDR2 FYNNEI come from the germline V gene. This CDR3 has 18 amino acids. The CDR3 spells CASSGTSGFQTLTDTQYF. The CDR3 DNA is TGTGCCTCCTCCGGGACTAGCGGGTTCCAGACTCTCACAGATACGCAGTATTTT.

The rearrangement joins TRBV5-1 to TRBJ1-4, with D uncertain. Between the trimmed V and J ends, which lost 2 bases and 0 bases, there was a span of 8 bases. This CDR3 has 15 residues. CDR1 is SGHRS and CDR2 is YFSETQ in the germline V gene. CDR3: CASSFSGATNEKLFF. The CDR3 DNA reads TGCGCCAGCAGCTTTTCGGGAGCAACTAATGAAAAACTGTTTTTT. The whole variable domain, filled in from reference TRBV5-1 and TRBJ1-4, reads KAGVTQTPRYLIKTRGQQVTLSCSPISGHRSVSWYQQTPGQGLQFLFEYFSETQRNKGNFPGRFSGRQFSNSRSEMNVSTLELGDSALYLCASSFSGATNEKLFFGSGTQLSVL.

The chain is built from TRBV6-5 and TRBJ2-1; the match to TRBD2 covers 8 bases. V shed 5 bases, J shed 4 bases, and the junction held 7 bases outside the gene matches. The CDR3 is 15 amino acids. Per the germline V gene, CDR1 is MNHEY and CDR2 is SVGAGI. The CDR3 DNA follows: TGTGCCAGCAGTACCAGCGGGAGTACTTACAATGAGCAGTTCTTC. Translating it yields CASSTSGSTYNEQFF.

V gene TRBV5-6 combines with J gene TRBJ2-2; 7 bases are a match to TRBD2. This CDR3 has 15 residues. V lost 0 bases to trimming and J lost 4 bases; unmatched junction nucleotides: 3. Germline V gives CDR1 SGHDT, CDR2 YYEEEE. The CDR3 region is CASSLVGEGTGELFF. CDR3 DNA sequence: TGTGCCAGCAGCTTGGTTGGGGAGGGCACCGGGGAGCTGTTTTTT.

As to this clone: At one end, the junction sequence differs from germline, possibly due to a read error. V is TRBV3-1 (or the pseudogene TRBV3-2) and J is TRBJ1-2, with 7 bases that match TRBD1. Looked up from germline, CDR1 is LGHDT and CDR2 is YNNKEL (reference sequence). The CDR3 has 12 amino acids. The CDR3 nucleotides read TGTGCCAGCAGCCGGGGGACAGCTCCTCAAGGGTTC. This encodes CASSRGTAPQGF.

This chain links TRBV4-2 with TRBJ1-1, with D possibly TRBD1 on 6 matching bases. Germline CDR1 and CDR2: LGHNA and YNFKEQ. This CDR3 contains 17 residues. Trimming pared 1 base from V and 1 base from J, leaving 16 bases between. The CDR3 loop is CASSQVSAGDKNTEAFF. CDR3 nucleotides: TGTGCCAGCAGCCAAGTGTCGGCAGGGGATAAGAACACTGAAGCTTTCTTT.

The chain recombines TRBV7-3 with TRBJ2-5, with a weak D call TRBD2 (5 bases). The CDR3 runs 13 residues. The germline gives CDR1 SGHTA, CDR2 FQGTGA. V lost 2 bases, J lost 5 bases, and 9 bases lay in between. CDR3 nucleotides: TGTGCCAGCAGCTTAGGGAGTGGGGAGACCCAGTACTTC. Translated: CASSLGSGETQYF.

About this clone itself: This CDR3 is also generated by other DNA sequences in the sample. The rearrangement joins TRBV27 to TRBJ1-2, with D unclear. The germline V gene encodes CDR1 MNHEY and CDR2 SMNVEV (reference sequence). Trimming shortened V by 0 bases and J by 1 base, and 6 bases separated the two germline ends. The CDR3 covers 14 residues. The CDR3 DNA sequence: TGTGCCAGCAGTTTATCCCCGGGTAACTATGGCTACACCTTC. Its translation: CASSLSPGNYGYTF.

The chain uses TRBV5-6 and TRBJ1-5; weak D call: TRBD1 (5 bases). This CDR3 is built from 18 residues. In germline, CDR1 is SGHDT, CDR2 YYEEEE. V dropped 1 base and J dropped 0 bases, with 17 bases sitting between them. The CDR3 DNA sequence: TGTGCCAGCAGCTTGCGCCAGGGTGGGCTCTATAGCAATCAGCCCCAGCATTTT. Residues: CASSLRQGGLYSNQPQHF.

This clone was picked up one time. CDR3 sequence reads: CASSSTGYAGELFF. The CDR3 DNA reads TGTGCCAGCAGCTCGACAGGTTACGCCGGGGAGCTGTTTTTT. This sequence joins TRBV7-9 and TRBJ2-2; perhaps TRBD1 as D (6 bases). The V and J ends lost 4 bases and 6 bases respectively, with 12 bases between them. Per germline, CDR1 SEHNR and CDR2 FQNEAQ (reference sequence). The CDR3 sequence is 14 residues long.

The chain is built from TRBV7-2 and TRBJ2-2; 7 positions agree with TRBD1. V was clipped by 1 base and J by 7 bases; unmatched bases: 3. CDR1 is SGHTA, CDR2 FQGNSA, per germline. The CDR3 sequence is 14 residues long. CDR3 in DNA: TGTGCCAGCAGCTTAGACTACAGGGGCGGGGAGCTGTTTTTT. It is translated as CASSLDYRGGELFF.

This chain joins TRBV7-6 and TRBJ1-2, with 11 bases lining up with TRBD1. The CDR3 consists of 13 residues. Germline V gene lookup returns CDR1 SGHVS and CDR2 FNYEAQ. The V gene end was trimmed by 3 bases and the J gene end by 7 bases; junction bases not matched to a gene: 1. The CDR3 nucleotides are TGTGCCAGCAGCTTGGGACAGGGGGGTGGCTACACCTTC. It specifies CASSLGQGGGYTF. Supplemented by reference TRBV7-6 and TRBJ1-2, the full variable domain reads GAGVSQSPRYKVTKRGQDVALRCDPISGHVSLYWYRQALGQGPEFLTYFNYEAQQDKSGLPNDRFSAERPEGSISTLTIQRTEQRDSAMYRCASSLGQGGGYTFGSGTRLTVV.

The chain couples TRBV24-1 to TRBJ1-2; D unresolved. Germline CDR1 and CDR2: KGHDR and SFDVKD. V was pared by 4 bases and J by 10 bases, with 12 bases between. The CDR3 extends over 12 amino acids. The CDR3 region has the DNA TGTGCCACCAGTGACACGGGGATTATCTACACCTTC. The encoded protein is CATSDTGIIYTF.

The chain links TRBV10-3 to TRBJ1-1; TRBD1 aligns across 7 bases. Germline V CDR1 and CDR2: ENHRY, SYGVKD. This CDR3 has 12 residues. Trimming took 5 bases from V and 6 from J; bases not matched to a gene: 3. CDR3 loop: CAISQGVPEAFF. The DNA of the CDR3 is TGTGCCATCAGTCAGGGGGTCCCTGAAGCTTTCTTT.

The chain carries TRBV25-1 and TRBJ2-7; tentatively, D is TRBD1 (5 bases). In germline, CDR1 is MGHDK, CDR2 SYGVNS. The V end was cut by 4 bases, the J end by 2 bases, with 12 bases between. This CDR3 is built from 14 residues. The CDR3 here is CASSVFQGPYEQYF. In nucleotides, the CDR3 is TGTGCCAGCAGTGTCTTCCAGGGCCCCTACGAGCAGTACTTC.

V usage is TRBV12-3 or TRBV12-4 and J usage is TRBJ2-7; D perhaps matches TRBD1 (6 bases). The CDR3 contains 13 residues. The V end was cut by 2 bases, the J end by 6 bases, with 11 bases between. Here the CDR3 reads CASSLLGTSEQYF. As DNA, the CDR3 is TGTGCCAGCAGTTTACTCGGGACATCCGAGCAGTACTTC.

This clone appeared a single time. This chain connects TRBV2 to TRBJ2-7; a possible D gene is TRBD2 (5 bases). From germline, CDR1 is SNHLY and CDR2 FYNNEI. Trimming shortened V by 1 base and J by 2 bases, and 15 bases separated the two germline ends. The CDR3 runs 16 residues. CDR3 DNA: TGTGCCAGCAGTGAAGGAGGGTGGGCAAAAACCTACGAGCAGTACTTC. This encodes CASSEGGWAKTYEQYF. Supplemented by reference TRBV2 and TRBJ2-7, the full variable domain reads EPEVTQTPSHQVTQMGQEVILRCVPISNHLYFYWYRQILGQKVEFLVSFYNNEISEKSEIFDDQFSVERPDGSNFTLKIRSTKLEDSAMYFCASSEGGWAKTYEQYFGPGTRLTVT.

The rearrangement joins TRBV27 to TRBJ2-1, with 10 positions matching TRBD2. This CDR3 is 11 amino acids long. CDR1 is MNHEY and CDR2 is SMNVEV in the germline V gene (reference sequence). Trimming at V came to 8 bases and at J to 8 bases, leaving 0 bases not matched to a gene. For the CDR3, the DNA is TGTGCCAGCGGACTAGCGGATGAGCAGTTCTTC. Translating gives CASGLADEQFF.

The chain combines TRBV19 with TRBJ1-5; D remains ambiguous. V was clipped by 3 bases and J by 3 bases, with 12 bases between them. The CDR3 has 15 amino acids. Germline CDR1 and CDR2: LNHDA and SQIVND (reference sequence). The CDR3 DNA is TGTGCCAGTAGTATCGGGGAGGGATTCAATCAGCCCCAGCATTTT. This gives the protein CASSIGEGFNQPQHF.

This chain links TRBV6-2 or TRBV6-3 with TRBJ1-1; D is ambiguous. Germline values: CDR1 MNHEY, CDR2 SVGEGT. This CDR3 is 13 amino acids long. V was trimmed by 6 bases and J by 1 base, leaving 9 bases between them. CDR3 sequence (DNA): TGTGCCAGCAGCACCAGGAAGAACACTGAAGCTTTCTTT. It translates to CASSTRKNTEAFF.

V is TRBV4-3 and J is TRBJ1-6; TRBD1 might be the D (6 bases). V lost 1 base to trimming and J lost 6 bases, with 10 bases between them. Germline CDR1 reads LGHNA; CDR2 reads YSLEER. CDR3 length equals 15 residues. CDR3 sequence: CASSQATGLNSPLHF. In DNA form, the CDR3 reads TGCGCCAGCAGCCAAGCGACAGGTCTTAATTCACCCCTCCACTTT.

The chain recombines TRBV4-1 with TRBJ1-5, with 8 bases identical to TRBD1. J was trimmed by 0 bases and V by 5 bases; bases with no gene match: 9. The germline CDR1 and CDR2 sequences are MGHRA and YSYEKL. The CDR3 loop spans 17 amino acids. The CDR3 spells CASSTGQGGNSNQPQHF. Written as DNA, the CDR3 is TGCGCCAGCAGCACAGGACAGGGCGGTAATAGCAATCAGCCCCAGCATTTT.

The CDR3 nucleotides are TGTGCCAGCAGCTCACCGGGACAGGGGCGCTATGGCTACACCTTC. Its protein product is CASSSPGQGRYGYTF. The J gene is TRBJ1-2, the V gene TRBV28; TRBD1 aligns across 10 bases. V trimming: 6 bases; J trimming: 4 bases; junction bases outside the gene matches: 8. The CDR3 has 15 residues. CDR1 and CDR2 from the germline V gene are MDHEN and SYDVKM.

In DNA, the CDR3 is TGTGCCAGCAGCGAGGGACAGTCTCGCAATCAGCCCCAGCATTTT. Amino acid sequence: CASSEGQSRNQPQHF. The V gene is TRBV9, the J gene TRBJ1-5; 7 bases map to TRBD1. V trimming: 3 bases; J trimming: 2 bases; junction bases outside the gene matches: 5. The CDR3 is 15 amino acids. Germline V gene data show CDR1 as SGDLS and CDR2 as YYNGEE.

The V gene is TRBV5-5, the J gene TRBJ2-1; D gene ambiguous. This CDR3 is 11 amino acids long. Trimming cost V 4 bases and J 8 bases, with 7 bases left between them. Germline lookup yields CDR1 SGHKS and CDR2 YYEKEE (reference sequence). CDR3 sequence: CASSHGYEQFF. The CDR3 coding sequence is TGTGCCAGCAGCCATGGCTATGAGCAGTTCTTC. Using reference TRBV5-5 and TRBJ2-1 for the parts outside the CDR3, the full variable domain is DAGVTQSPTHLIKTRGQQVTLRCSPISGHKSVSWYQQVLGQGPQFIFQYYEKEERGRGNFPDRFSARQFPNYSSELNVNALLLGDSALYLCASSHGYEQFFGPGTRLTVL.

V and J are TRBV29-1 and TRBJ1-5, with D unclear. V shed 4 bases and J shed 2 bases, with 6 bases lying between them. From germline, CDR1 is SQVTM and CDR2 ANQGSEA. The CDR3 is made up of 12 amino acids. CDR3 sequence: CSVVTGNQPQHF. For the CDR3, the DNA is TGCAGCGTTGTTACAGGCAATCAGCCCCAGCATTTT.